This T cell receptor (beta chain) was retrieved from a study of T cell changes during pregnancy in multiple sclerosis. The method was immunoSEQ multiplex PCR; TCRdb's version includes in-frame clones alone and lacks a portion of them. This repertoire shows about 60,000 clones, about 92% found once; its top ten account for just under 0.2%. The CDR3 spans 13 residues. Germline loops: CDR1 LNHDA, CDR2 SQIVND (reference sequence). V lost 7 bases to trimming and J lost 5 bases; unmatched junction nucleotides: 1. The gene calls are TRBV19 and TRBJ2-5, with 13 positions matching TRBD2. The source is a female donor with multiple sclerosis, enrolled in a pregnancy study. This sample comprised CD4+ T cells from peripheral blood mononuclear cells, obtained in the second trimester of pregnancy. The CDR3 loop reads CASKLAGGETQYF. CDR3 nucleotides: TGTGCCAGTAAACTAGCGGGGGGGGAGACCCAGTACTTC.